This TCR beta chain was found in a study of cytomegalovirus exposure and HLA in healthy donors. CDR3 length: 15 amino acids. Germline CDR1 LNHDA, CDR2 SQIVND (reference sequence). J gave up 0 bases and V 8 bases, and 5 bases lay outside the gene matches. Study-wide results and limits: Earlier results showed most TCR beta V segments being productive about 90% or about 30% of the time. Follow-up analysis later connected one missense variant in DCLRE1C with trimming of TCR beta V- and J-genes.

PCR involved 60 Vbeta and 13 Jbeta primers. Clones were sequenced by immunoSEQ multiplex PCR, and TCRdb holds only the in-frame ones, with some missing. Its table lists fewer than 250,000 clones. Points on this clone: Antigen specificity is unknown.

The rearrangement uses TRBV19 and TRBJ1-5; TRBD1 matches at 9 bases. Sequenced input: PBMCs. This sequence was found in a woman aged 25 to 39 in good health and CMV-seropositive. The CDR3 DNA reads as TGTGCCAGTTTGGGACAGGGACGTAGCAATCAGCCCCAGCATTTT. Translated: CASLGQGRSNQPQHF.